The 20 T cell receptor beta chains below come from one sample, sequenced in a study of shared clonotypes between healthy human individuals. The repertoire was sequenced with immunoSEQ multiplex PCR; TCRdb's copy has only in-frame clones and lacks some. The data contain some 690,000 clones, about 92% of them singletons. The sample was memory CD8+ T cells from PBMCs. Noted subset: CD45RO+ cells pooled with CCR7-negative TemRA cells. These receptors were taken from a man between 18 and 29 years old in good health. Some clones in this sample may be carry-over from other donors' samples.

A single count supports this clone. The chain couples TRBV7-9 to TRBJ1-1; perhaps TRBD1 as D (5 bases). The germline gives CDR1 SEHNR, CDR2 FQNEAQ (reference sequence). V dropped 5 bases and J dropped 6 bases, with 13 bases sitting between them. This CDR3 comprises 13 residues. CDR3 region: CASSGGVAAEAFF. The CDR3 nucleotides read TGTGCCAGCAGCGGGGGGGTGGCCGCTGAAGCTTTCTTT.

The chain links TRBV9 to TRBJ2-1, with TRBD2 as a possible D gene (6 bases). Germline V gene data show CDR1 as SGDLS and CDR2 as YYNGEE. The CDR3 spans 14 residues. Trimming left V 4 bases short and J 8 bases short, with 16 bases between. CDR3: CASSPHGGADEQFF. The CDR3 coding sequence is TGTGCCAGCAGCCCTCACGGGGGAGCCGATGAGCAGTTCTTC.

The chain employs TRBV7-9 and TRBJ2-5; 8 nucleotides match TRBD1. The germline gives CDR1 SEHNR, CDR2 FQNEAQ (reference sequence). CDR3 size: 17 residues. Losses at the gene ends were 3 bases for V and 5 bases for J; bases not matched to a gene: 14. CDR3 sequence reads: CASSFQASDRAWETQYF. Written as DNA, the CDR3 is TGTGCCAGCAGCTTCCAAGCCTCGGACAGGGCTTGGGAGACCCAGTACTTC.

A remark on this clone: It differs at one base from a far larger clone, so likely a read error. This chain joins TRBV7-9 and TRBJ2-7, with 11 bases that match TRBD2. Looked up from germline, CDR1 is SEHNR and CDR2 is FQNEAQ (reference sequence). The CDR3 loop spans 19 amino acids. Unmatched junction bases numbered 15, after V lost 5 bases and J lost 0 bases. CDR3: CASSPWGTSGSKSSYEQYF. In DNA form, the CDR3 reads TGTGCCAGCAGCCCGTGGGGGACTAGCGGATCCAAGAGCTCCTACGAGCAGTACTTC.

As regards this clone: Other DNA sequences in the same sample also yield this CDR3. The chain has TRBV27 and TRBJ2-3, with 12 bases fitting TRBD1. Germline V gives CDR1 MNHEY, CDR2 SMNVEV (reference sequence). The junction had 4 bases not matched to a gene; V was cut back by 2 bases and J by 4 bases. The CDR3 loop spans 16 amino acids. The CDR3 protein is CASSLLGTGGADTQYF. CDR3 nucleotide sequence: TGTGCCAGCAGTTTACTAGGGACAGGGGGCGCAGATACGCAGTATTTT.

V is TRBV5-1 and J is TRBJ2-1; TRBD2 might be the D (6 bases). Germline CDR1 and CDR2: SGHRS and YFSETQ. The CDR3 consists of 17 residues. V gave up 0 bases and J gave up 0 bases, with 13 bases separating them. CDR3 nucleotide sequence: TGCGCCAGCAGCTTGGCGGTAGCGGTTAGCTCCTACAATGAGCAGTTCTTC. Amino acid sequence: CASSLAVAVSSYNEQFF. The full variable domain, its missing parts supplied by reference TRBV5-1 and TRBJ2-1, is KAGVTQTPRYLIKTRGQQVTLSCSPISGHRSVSWYQQTPGQGLQFLFEYFSETQRNKGNFPGRFSGRQFSNSRSEMNVSTLELGDSALYLCASSLAVAVSSYNEQFFGPGTRLTVL.

The CDR3 DNA sequence: TGTGCCAGCAGCCAAGAAAGGGGTTCCGACTATGGCTACACCTTC. This encodes CASSQERGSDYGYTF. This chain joins TRBV7-2 and TRBJ1-2; weak D call: TRBD1 (5 bases). V was pared by 5 bases and J by 3 bases, with 16 bases between. This CDR3 comprises 15 residues. The germline V gene has CDR1 SGHTA and CDR2 FQGNSA.

There are a few counts of this clone. The chain is built from TRBV7-9 and TRBJ2-6; D gene unclear. Trimming stripped 6 bases from V and 4 bases from J, with 19 bases between. Germline CDR1 is SEHNR and CDR2 is FQNEAQ (reference sequence). The CDR3 totals 17 residues. CDR3 residues: CASSYRPTTAGANVLTF. CDR3 in DNA: TGTGCCAGCAGTTACCGACCTACGACGGCCGGGGCCAACGTCCTGACTTTC.

The chain uses TRBV9 and TRBJ2-1; 10 positions agree with TRBD2. J was trimmed by 7 bases and V by 0 bases; bases with no gene match: 16. From germline, CDR1 is SGDLS and CDR2 YYNGEE. The CDR3 consists of 19 residues. CDR3 sequence (DNA): TGTGCCAGCAGCGTAGACCCTAGCGGGAGCTTGGCTTTGGAAAATGAGCAGTTCTTC. It encodes CASSVDPSGSLALENEQFF.

The V gene is TRBV7-9, the J gene TRBJ1-1, with D possibly matching TRBD1 (6 bases). This CDR3 contains 12 residues. Per the germline V gene, CDR1 is SEHNR and CDR2 is FQNEAQ (reference sequence). Trimming left V 6 bases short and J 9 bases short, with 14 bases between. CDR3 sequence reads: CASSDTGPQAFF. CDR3 DNA sequence: TGTGCCAGCAGTGATACAGGGCCTCAAGCTTTCTTT.

The chain couples TRBV5-1 to TRBJ2-5; D perhaps matches TRBD1 (6 bases). V lost 3 bases, J lost 8 bases, and 14 bases lay in between. Germline-derived CDR1 and CDR2 are SGHRS and YFSETQ. There are 13 residues in the CDR3. CDR3 sequence (DNA): TGCGCCAGCAGCTCCACACCAGGGGAAACCCAGTACTTC. It specifies CASSSTPGETQYF.

The rearrangement uses TRBV14 and TRBJ2-5; weak D call: TRBD2 (6 bases). From germline, CDR1 is SGHDN and CDR2 FVKESK. Trimming removed 0 bases from V and 2 bases from J, with 13 bases in between. There are 16 residues in the CDR3. CDR3 sequence reads: CASSQDRLARQETQYF. DNA of the CDR3: TGTGCCAGCAGCCAAGATCGGCTAGCGCGACAAGAGACCCAGTACTTC.

The CDR3 coding sequence is TGTGCCAGCAGCCCATGGACTAGCGGGAGAGGTGCAGATACGCAGTATTTT. It yields the protein CASSPWTSGRGADTQYF. V is TRBV9 and J is TRBJ2-3; 13 bases match TRBD2. Germline V gene lookup returns CDR1 SGDLS and CDR2 YYNGEE. This CDR3 comprises 17 residues. Losses at the gene ends were 4 bases for V and 4 bases for J; bases not matched to a gene: 9.

The V gene is TRBV28, the J gene TRBJ1-5, with 8 bases fitting TRBD1. Unmatched junction bases numbered 6, after V lost 2 bases and J lost 3 bases. The CDR3 has 16 amino acids. In germline, CDR1 is MDHEN, CDR2 SYDVKM. The CDR3 DNA is TGTGCCAGCAGTTTAGGGACAGGCGCGATCAATCAGCCCCAGCATTTT. Translating gives CASSLGTGAINQPQHF. The variable domain in full, with the rest retrieved from reference TRBV28 and TRBJ1-5, is DVKVTQSSRYLVKRTGEKVFLECVQDMDHENMFWYRQDPGLGLRLIYFSYDVKMKEKGDIPEGYSVSREKKERFSLILESASTNQTSMYLCASSLGTGAINQPQHFGDGTRLSIL.

The rearrangement links TRBV6-5 to TRBJ2-7; D gene unclear. This CDR3 region has 15 residues. Trimming took 0 bases from V and 2 from J, leaving 11 bases between them. CDR1 is MNHEY and CDR2 is SVGAGI in the germline V gene. CDR3 coding DNA: TGTGCCAGCAGTTACTCGTCGGCTGCCACCTACGAGCAGTACTTC. Translation: CASSYSSAATYEQYF.

The genes are TRBV6-6 and TRBJ2-7, with TRBD2 as a possible D gene (5 bases). The CDR3 has 15 residues. Germline-derived CDR1 and CDR2 are MNHNY and SVGAGI (reference sequence). The V and J ends lost 5 bases and 7 bases respectively, with 21 bases between them. In DNA form, the CDR3 reads TGTGCCAGCAGTCATCTCGAGGACTCACGAGGGGAGCAGTACTTC. It encodes CASSHLEDSRGEQYF.

The rearrangement uses TRBV28 and TRBJ2-3, with D possibly being TRBD2 (7 bases). Germline V gene sequence: CDR1 MDHEN, CDR2 SYDVKM. The CDR3 runs to 15 residues. V was cut by 11 bases and J by 0 bases, with 18 bases left in between. CDR3 protein: CAGKQGRGSTDTQYF. CDR3 nucleotides: TGTGCCGGCAAGCAGGGGCGGGGGAGCACAGATACGCAGTATTTT.

DNA for the CDR3: TGCGCCAGCAGCCCTCCGGGACAGGGAACCTCACCCCTCCACTTT. Encoded protein: CASSPPGQGTSPLHF. The genes are TRBV4-1 and TRBJ1-6, with 9 nucleotides matching TRBD1. The CDR3 has 15 amino acids. CDR1 MGHRA and CDR2 YSYEKL come from the germline V gene. With V trimmed by 4 bases and J by 10 bases, 8 bases remained unmatched.

This clone has a single count. CDR3 loop: CASRPPPRDRGLGGELFF. The CDR3 DNA is TGTGCCAGTAGACCCCCTCCCCGGGACAGGGGGCTGGGCGGGGAGCTGTTTTTT. The V gene is TRBV19, the J gene TRBJ2-2; 12 nucleotides align to TRBD1. Per the germline V gene, CDR1 is LNHDA and CDR2 is SQIVND (reference sequence). J was trimmed by 7 bases and V by 6 bases; bases with no gene match: 15. CDR3 length: 18 residues.

The chain has TRBV7-9 and TRBJ1-6; TRBD1 matches 9 bases. From germline, CDR1 is SEHNR and CDR2 FQNEAQ (reference sequence). The junction had 7 bases not matched to a gene; V was cut back by 6 bases and J by 4 bases. The length of the CDR3 is 16 residues. Here the CDR3 reads CASRSGTGNYNSPLHF. The CDR3 DNA is TGTGCCAGCAGGTCCGGGACAGGGAATTATAATTCACCCCTCCACTTT.